One and the same sample provided the 8 T cell receptor beta chains below, sequenced in a study of blood T cell repertoires in COVID-19. Repertoires were generated with immunoSEQ multiplex PCR, while TCRdb's copy carries only in-frame clones and drops some. This table holds 210,000 or so clones, 80% found once. Sample: PBMCs or T cells enriched from blood (not recorded which). These receptors were taken from a man aged 30 to 45 with acute COVID-19.

The chain is built from TRBV30 and TRBJ2-7, with D uncertain. The germline V gene encodes CDR1 GTSNPN and CDR2 SVGIG (reference sequence). The CDR3 is made up of 12 amino acids. Deletions cut 2 bases from V and 4 bases from J, with 9 bases between. The CDR3 is CAWSTGRYEQYF. The CDR3 DNA sequence: TGTGCCTGGAGTACTGGGCGATACGAGCAGTACTTC. The whole variable domain, remainder taken from reference TRBV30 and TRBJ2-7, is SQTIHQWPATLVQPVGSPLSLECTVEGTSNPNLYWYRQAAGRGLQLLFYSVGIGQISSEVPQNLSASRPQDRQFILSSKKLLLSDSGFYLCAWSTGRYEQYFGPGTRLTVT.

The chain employs TRBV7-6 and TRBJ2-2, with 7 bases identical to TRBD1. CDR3 size: 15 residues. V gave up 4 bases and J gave up 9 bases; unmatched junction bases: 11. The germline CDR1 and CDR2 sequences are SGHVS and FNYEAQ. CDR3 DNA: TGTGCCAGCAGCTCGCGACAGGGAAAGGCGTGGGAGCTGTTTTTT. It is translated as CASSSRQGKAWELFF.

The chain is built from TRBV5-1 and TRBJ2-6; D perhaps matches TRBD1 (7 bases). This CDR3 contains 15 residues. Germline CDR1 is SGHRS and CDR2 is YFSETQ. Trimming took 4 bases from V and 4 from J, leaving 12 bases between them. CDR3 residues: CASSPGGSGANVLTF. CDR3 nucleotides: TGCGCCAGCAGCCCAGGGGGGTCCGGGGCCAACGTCCTGACTTTC.

The chain is built from TRBV10-2 and TRBJ1-3; D not certain. The CDR3 runs 15 residues. The V end was cut by 4 bases, the J end by 0 bases, with 10 bases between. The germline CDR1 and CDR2 sequences are WSHSY and SAAADI. CDR3 in DNA: TGCGCCAGCAGTGGGACTTCGAGCTCTGGAAACACCATATATTTT. This encodes CASSGTSSSGNTIYF.

This clone was recorded a few times. The V call is TRBV7-3, the J call TRBJ1-2, with no clear D. V lost 5 bases to trimming and J lost 4 bases, with 17 bases between them. The CDR3 extends over 15 amino acids. Germline-derived CDR1 and CDR2 are SGHTA and FQGTGA. CDR3 bases: TGTGCCAGCAGCACCCATCCGGGGAAACCCTATGGCTACACCTTC. It codes for CASSTHPGKPYGYTF.

This chain joins TRBV5-1 and TRBJ1-2; tentatively, D is TRBD1 (6 bases). Between the trimmed V and J ends, which lost 4 bases and 0 bases, there was a span of 16 bases. Germline CDR1 and CDR2: SGHRS and YFSETQ. The CDR3 extends over 16 amino acids. CDR3 bases: TGCGCCAGCAGCGTAGATGGACAGAGCTCTAACTATGGCTACACCTTC. This sequence encodes CASSVDGQSSNYGYTF. The whole variable domain, filled in from reference TRBV5-1 and TRBJ1-2, reads KAGVTQTPRYLIKTRGQQVTLSCSPISGHRSVSWYQQTPGQGLQFLFEYFSETQRNKGNFPGRFSGRQFSNSRSEMNVSTLELGDSALYLCASSVDGQSSNYGYTFGSGTRLTVV.

The chain carries TRBV7-9 and TRBJ1-5, with D possibly being TRBD1 (6 bases). V shed 1 base and J shed 9 bases, with 10 bases lying between them. The CDR3 runs 13 residues. The germline gives CDR1 SEHNR, CDR2 FQNEAQ (reference sequence). DNA of the CDR3: TGTGCCAGCAGCTTAGGGGAGGGGGGGCCCCAGCATTTT. Its translation is CASSLGEGGPQHF.

The V gene is TRBV12-3 or TRBV12-4, the J gene TRBJ2-1, with TRBD2 as a possible D gene (5 bases). Trimming removed 4 bases from V and 4 bases from J, with 8 bases in between. The CDR3 extends over 13 amino acids. The chain's CDR3 is CASSSREYNEQFF. The DNA of the CDR3 is TGTGCCAGCAGTTCACGGGAATACAATGAGCAGTTCTTC.